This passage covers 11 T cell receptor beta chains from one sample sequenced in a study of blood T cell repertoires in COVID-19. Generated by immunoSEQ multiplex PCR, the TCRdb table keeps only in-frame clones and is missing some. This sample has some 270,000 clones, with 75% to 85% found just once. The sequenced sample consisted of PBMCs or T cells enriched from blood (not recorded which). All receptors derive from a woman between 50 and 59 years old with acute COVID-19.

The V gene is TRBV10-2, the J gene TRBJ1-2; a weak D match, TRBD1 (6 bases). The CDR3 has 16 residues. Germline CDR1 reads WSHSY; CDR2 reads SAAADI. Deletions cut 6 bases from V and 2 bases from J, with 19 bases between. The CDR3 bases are TGCGCCAGCAGCAGTACTAGGGACAAGGGAAACTATGGCTACACCTTC. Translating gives CASSSTRDKGNYGYTF.

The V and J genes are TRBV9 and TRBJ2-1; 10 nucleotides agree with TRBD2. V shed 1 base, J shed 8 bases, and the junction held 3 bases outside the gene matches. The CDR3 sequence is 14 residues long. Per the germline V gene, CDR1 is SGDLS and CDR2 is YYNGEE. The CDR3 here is CASSVLLAGDEQFF. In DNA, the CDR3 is TGTGCCAGCAGCGTACTCCTAGCGGGAGATGAGCAGTTCTTC.

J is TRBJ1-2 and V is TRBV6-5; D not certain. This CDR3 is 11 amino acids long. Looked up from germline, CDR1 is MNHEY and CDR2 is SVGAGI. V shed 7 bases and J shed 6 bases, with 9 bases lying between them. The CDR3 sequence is CASTGGNGYTF. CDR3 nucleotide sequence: TGTGCCAGCACCGGAGGAAATGGCTACACCTTC.

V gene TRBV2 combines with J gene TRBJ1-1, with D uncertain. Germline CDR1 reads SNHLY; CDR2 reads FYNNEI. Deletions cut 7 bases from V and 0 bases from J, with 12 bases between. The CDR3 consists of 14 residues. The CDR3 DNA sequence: TGTGCCAGCACGCGCGATCTCATGAACACTGAAGCTTTCTTT. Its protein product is CASTRDLMNTEAFF.

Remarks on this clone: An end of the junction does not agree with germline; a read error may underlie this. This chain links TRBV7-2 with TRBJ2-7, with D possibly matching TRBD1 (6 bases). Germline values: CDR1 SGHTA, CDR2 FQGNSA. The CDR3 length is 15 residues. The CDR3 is CASTLPEAGDYEQYF. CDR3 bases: TGTGCCAGCACCTTACCGGAGGCAGGGGACTACGAGCAGTACTTC. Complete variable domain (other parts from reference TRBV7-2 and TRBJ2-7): GAGVSQSPSNKVTEKGKDVELRCDPISGHTALYWYRQSLGQGLEFLIYFQGNSAPDKSGLPSDRFSAERTGGSVSTLTIQRTQQEDSAVYLCASTLPEAGDYEQYFGPGTRLTVT.

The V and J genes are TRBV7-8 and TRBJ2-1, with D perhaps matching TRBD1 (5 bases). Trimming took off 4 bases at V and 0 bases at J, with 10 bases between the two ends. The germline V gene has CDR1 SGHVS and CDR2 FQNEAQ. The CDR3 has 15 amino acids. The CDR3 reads CASSSGLNSYNEQFF. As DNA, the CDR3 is TGTGCCAGCAGCTCAGGGTTGAACTCCTACAATGAGCAGTTCTTC.

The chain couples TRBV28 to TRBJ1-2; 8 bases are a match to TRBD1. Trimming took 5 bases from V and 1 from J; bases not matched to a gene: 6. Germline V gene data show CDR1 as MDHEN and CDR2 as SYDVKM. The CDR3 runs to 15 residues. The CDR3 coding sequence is TGTGCCAGCAGTCTACCGACAGGGGTTAACTATGGCTACACCTTC. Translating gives CASSLPTGVNYGYTF.

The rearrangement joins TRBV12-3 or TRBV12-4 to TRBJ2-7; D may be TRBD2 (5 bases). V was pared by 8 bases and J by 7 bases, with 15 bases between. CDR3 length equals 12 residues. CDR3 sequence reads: CASVRGSGEQYF. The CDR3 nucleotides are TGTGCCAGCGTGAGAGGGTCTGGGGAGCAGTACTTC.

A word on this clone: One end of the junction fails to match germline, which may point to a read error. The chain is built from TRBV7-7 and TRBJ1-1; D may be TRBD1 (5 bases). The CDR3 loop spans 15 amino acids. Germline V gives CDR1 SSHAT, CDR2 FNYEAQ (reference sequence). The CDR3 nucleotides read TGTGCTAGCACCGCCCGACAGTATGCGAACACTGAAGCTTTCTTT. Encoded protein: CASTARQYANTEAFF.

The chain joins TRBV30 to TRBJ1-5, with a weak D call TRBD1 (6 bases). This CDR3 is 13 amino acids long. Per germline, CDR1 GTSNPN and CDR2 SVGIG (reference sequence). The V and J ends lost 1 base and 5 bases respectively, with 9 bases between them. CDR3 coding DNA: TGTGCCTGGAGTGAACAGGGATATCAGCCCCAGCATTTT. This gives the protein CAWSEQGYQPQHF. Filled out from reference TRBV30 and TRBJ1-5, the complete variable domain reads SQTIHQWPATLVQPVGSPLSLECTVEGTSNPNLYWYRQAAGRGLQLLFYSVGIGQISSEVPQNLSASRPQDRQFILSSKKLLLSDSGFYLCAWSEQGYQPQHFGDGTRLSIL.

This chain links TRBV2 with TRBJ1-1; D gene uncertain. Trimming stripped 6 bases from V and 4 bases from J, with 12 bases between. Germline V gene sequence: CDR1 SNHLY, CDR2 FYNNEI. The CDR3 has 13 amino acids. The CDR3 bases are TGTGCCAGCAGGGTAAACAGATTCACTGAAGCTTTCTTT. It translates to CASRVNRFTEAFF.